A selection of T cell receptor beta chains follows, all from one sample in a study of beta chain features in type 1 diabetes. Here immunoSEQ multiplex PCR was the method, and the copy in TCRdb shows in-frame clones only, minus some. The sample consists of around 400,000 clones, less than 15% of them appearing once. The sequenced material came from naive CD4+ T cells from blood. The receptors originated from a young woman in good health. The CDR3 runs from the conserved cysteine through the conserved F or W. D genes are given only for firm matches. The size field is filled for only some rows; it gives once, few, many or a size class.

cdr3_aa,cdr3_nt,clone_size,v_call,j_call,d_call
CASRPWAQETQYF,TGTGCCAGCAGGCCATGGGCCCAAGAGACCCAGTACTTC,.,TRBV7-9,TRBJ2-5,.
CASSPGTANTEAFF,TGTGCCAGCAGCCCTGGGACAGCGAACACTGAAGCTTTCTTT,few,TRBV5-4,TRBJ1-1,TRBD1
CASSASGQGSYNEQFF,TGTGCCAGCAGCGCCTCCGGACAGGGTTCCTACAATGAGCAGTTCTTC,.,TRBV9,TRBJ2-1,TRBD1
CASSEPRNEQFF,TGTGCCAGCAGTGAACCCAGGAATGAGCAGTTCTTC,.,TRBV6-5,TRBJ2-1,.
CSAHGGRFQETQYF,TGCAGCGCCCACGGGGGACGTTTCCAAGAGACCCAGTACTTC,.,TRBV29-1,TRBJ2-5,.
CASSFPRDRDFVGANVLTF,TGCGCCAGCAGCTTCCCCCGGGACAGGGACTTCGTGGGGGCCAACGTCCTGACTTTC,few,TRBV5-1,TRBJ2-6,TRBD1
CASSGDYEQYF,TGTGCCAGCAGTGGCGACTACGAGCAGTACTTC,.,TRBV25-1,TRBJ2-7,.
CASSIADSRSYNEQFF,TGTGCCAGTAGTATAGCGGACAGTCGCTCCTACAATGAGCAGTTCTTC,.,TRBV19,TRBJ2-1,.
CASNRDSMNTEAFF,TGTGCCAGCAACCGGGACAGCATGAACACTGAAGCTTTCTTT,few,TRBV7-9,TRBJ1-1,TRBD1
CSVPSPLAGRTDTQYF,TGCAGCGTTCCCTCTCCCCTAGCGGGAAGGACAGATACGCAGTATTTT,few,TRBV29-1,TRBJ2-3,TRBD2
CSVEDIGGRNGYTF,TGCAGCGTTGAAGATATCGGAGGCCGGAATGGCTACACCTTC,.,TRBV29-1,TRBJ1-2,.
CASSPHGGNNYGYTF,TGTGCCAGCAGCCCCCACGGAGGGAATAACTATGGCTACACCTTC,once,TRBV9,TRBJ1-2,.
CASSIDRGNQPQHF,TGTGCCAGCAGCATCGACAGGGGAAATCAGCCCCAGCATTTT,few,TRBV11-1,TRBJ1-5,TRBD1
CAWSVRGADTQYF,TGTGCCTGGAGCGTCCGGGGAGCAGATACGCAGTATTTT,.,TRBV30,TRBJ2-3,.
CSVSYRGSNQPQHF,TGCAGCGTTTCATACAGGGGTAGCAATCAGCCCCAGCATTTT,.,TRBV29-1,TRBJ1-5,TRBD1
CASSEALRAGGWYEQYF,TGTGCCAGCAGTGAAGCGCTTCGCGCGGGAGGGTGGTACGAGCAGTACTTC,.,TRBV6-1,TRBJ2-7,TRBD2
CASSPTSTVLYEQYF,TGTGCCAGCAGCCCTACCTCGACAGTGCTCTACGAGCAGTACTTC,.,TRBV7-2,TRBJ2-7,.
CASSQESEGAASNQPQHF,TGCGCCAGCAGCCAAGAAAGTGAAGGGGCGGCTAGCAATCAGCCCCAGCATTTT,few,TRBV4-1,TRBJ1-5,.
CASFLQGGGELFF,TGCGCCAGCTTCTTACAGGGCGGCGGGGAGCTGTTTTTT,.,TRBV5-1,TRBJ2-2,.
CASETGGGETQYF,TGTGCCAGTGAAACGGGGGGAGGGGAGACCCAGTACTTC,few,TRBV6-6,TRBJ2-5,TRBD2
CASSFPGLAGDRETQYF,TGCGCCAGCAGCTTCCCCGGACTAGCGGGAGATCGAGAGACCCAGTACTTC,few,TRBV5-1,TRBJ2-5,TRBD2
CASSSQGSTDTQYF,TGTGCCAGCAGTAGCCAGGGAAGCACAGATACGCAGTATTTT,few,TRBV2,TRBJ2-3,.
CASSAPGRGETQYF,TGTGCCAGCAGCGCGCCGGGGCGGGGGGAGACCCAGTACTTC,few,TRBV5-6,TRBJ2-5,TRBD2
CASRSLGQGGNSPLHF,TGTGCCAGCAGATCCTTGGGACAGGGCGGCAATTCACCCCTCCACTTT,.,TRBV28,TRBJ1-6,TRBD1
CASSFRTSGQETQYF,TGTGCCAGCAGCTTCCGGACTAGCGGACAAGAGACCCAGTACTTC,.,TRBV7-9,TRBJ2-5,TRBD2
CASSLPSGYNEQFF,TGCGCCAGCAGCTTGCCTAGTGGGTACAATGAGCAGTTCTTC,.,TRBV5-1,TRBJ2-1,.
CASRQSNTGELFF,TGTGCCAGCAGACAGTCTAACACCGGGGAGCTGTTTTTT,.,TRBV9,TRBJ2-2,.
CTSSRTTGTQYF,TGCACCAGCAGCCGGACTACCGGGACCCAGTACTTC,.,TRBV1,TRBJ2-5,.
CAWIVGRWETQYF,TGTGCCTGGATCGTGGGGCGATGGGAGACCCAGTACTTC,once,TRBV30,TRBJ2-5,.
CASSALANEQFF,TGTGCCAGCAGTGCACTAGCGAATGAGCAGTTCTTC,.,TRBV2,TRBJ2-1,TRBD2
CASRDGQGHNEQYF,TGTGCCAGCAGGGACGGACAGGGTCACAACGAGCAGTACTTC,.,TRBV6-1,TRBJ2-7,TRBD1
CASTWSGRATDTQYF,TGTGCCAGCACCTGGAGCGGGAGGGCGACAGATACGCAGTATTTT,few,TRBV7-9,TRBJ2-3,TRBD2
CASSESGRALYEQFF,TGTGCCAGCAGCGAGAGCGGGAGGGCCCTCTATGAGCAGTTCTTC,.,TRBV5-4,TRBJ2-1,TRBD2
CAWKTGRETEAFF,TGTGCCTGGAAAACAGGGAGGGAGACTGAAGCTTTCTTT,.,TRBV30,TRBJ1-1,.
CASSQGQNTEAFF,TGTGCCAGCAGCCAAGGACAAAACACTGAAGCTTTCTTT,few,TRBV14,TRBJ1-1,.
CATSRTPRDTTEAFF,TGTGCCACCAGCAGAACCCCCAGGGACACAACTGAAGCTTTCTTT,few,TRBV15,TRBJ1-1,.
CASRYSGQSPYEQYF,TGTGCCAGTAGATACTCAGGACAGAGTCCCTACGAGCAGTACTTC,few,TRBV19,TRBJ2-7,.
CASSSQGAGYTF,TGTGCCAGCAGTTCACAGGGGGCCGGCTACACCTTC,.,TRBV27,TRBJ1-2,TRBD1
CASFAGRSYTDTQYF,TGCGCCAGCTTTGCGGGCCGAAGCTACACAGATACGCAGTATTTT,few,TRBV5-1,TRBJ2-3,.
CASSPRGSYQHEQYF,TGTGCCAGCAGCCCCCGAGGGTCCTATCAACACGAGCAGTACTTC,.,TRBV7-9,TRBJ2-7,.
CAWSAGTKETQYF,TGTGCCTGGAGTGCCGGGACAAAAGAGACCCAGTACTTC,few,TRBV30,TRBJ2-5,.
CASSLRAGAVRKTQYF,TGTGCCAGCAGTTTGAGGGCAGGGGCCGTCCGGAAGACCCAGTACTTC,.,TRBV28,TRBJ2-5,.
CASSGWTGGPDEQYF,TGTGCCAGCAGTGGATGGACAGGGGGTCCCGACGAGCAGTACTTC,few,TRBV28,TRBJ2-7,TRBD1
CASSPSNGQGIYEQYF,TGTGCCAGCTCACCTTCCAACGGACAGGGGATCTACGAGCAGTACTTC,.,TRBV18,TRBJ2-7,TRBD1
CASSLAGTGGTTDTQYF,TGTGCCAGCAGTTTAGCCGGTACAGGGGGAACCACAGATACGCAGTATTTT,.,TRBV27,TRBJ2-3,TRBD1
CASISTRPYEQYF,TGTGCCAGCATCTCTACGCGTCCCTACGAGCAGTACTTC,few,TRBV6-5,TRBJ2-7,.
CASSFGFSGTRDTQYF,TGTGCCAGCAGCTTCGGGTTTAGCGGGACCCGGGATACGCAGTATTTT,few,TRBV7-2,TRBJ2-3,TRBD2
CASSALGYYGYTF,TGTGCCAGCAGTGCTCTCGGTTACTATGGCTACACCTTC,few,TRBV2,TRBJ1-2,.
CAWSATGTDTQYF,TGTGCCTGGAGCGCGACAGGAACAGATACGCAGTATTTT,few,TRBV30,TRBJ2-3,.
CASSLVGRQPQHF,TGTGCCAGCAGCTTAGTGGGCCGGCAGCCCCAGCATTTT,.,TRBV7-9,TRBJ1-5,.
CASSLAGYEQYF,TGTGCCAGCAGCTTAGCCGGCTACGAGCAGTACTTC,.,TRBV11-1,TRBJ2-7,.
CASSFTRSGANVLTF,TGTGCCAGCAGTTTTACGCGCTCTGGGGCCAACGTCCTGACTTTC,few,TRBV27,TRBJ2-6,.
CASKAGGYNEQFF,TGTGCCAGCAAAGCAGGGGGCTACAATGAGCAGTTCTTC,.,TRBV27,TRBJ2-1,TRBD1
CASSRTGGLTNIQYF,TGTGCCAGCAGTAGGACAGGGGGCTTAACAAACATTCAGTACTTC,.,TRBV2,TRBJ2-4,TRBD1
CASSGVKRENEQFF,TGTGCCAGCAGTGGGGTAAAGCGGGAGAATGAGCAGTTCTTC,few,TRBV28,TRBJ2-1,TRBD2